The rows below give T cell receptor beta chains drawn from one sample of a study of OX40 agonist ivuxolimab in advanced cancers. Sequencing used immunoSEQ multiplex PCR; TCRdb keeps in-frame clones, though not all of them. Here the sample spans some 84,000 clones, roughly nine tenths being singletons. Material: CD4+ or CD8+ T cells sorted from blood, obtained in a trial of the OX40 agonist ivuxolimab. These receptors came from an adult with an advanced solid tumor such as melanoma, head and neck, liver or kidney cancer. Both conserved end residues are part of each CDR3. The D gene is left open where the match is weak. Clone sizes are given selectively: once, few, many, or a class where the clone is expanded.

abundance: -; d_gene: -; v_gene: TRBV7-9; j_gene: TRBJ2-2; CDR3nt: TGTGCCAGCAGCCAAGGCCGCCTCCCTGGTGGCACCGGGGAGCTGTTTTTT; CDR3aa: CASSQGRLPGGTGELFF
abundance: -; d_gene: -; v_gene: TRBV19; j_gene: TRBJ1-5; CDR3nt: TGTGCCAGTAGTATTGGGGACAACTTATATAGCAATCAGCCCCAGCATTTT; CDR3aa: CASSIGDNLYSNQPQHF
abundance: -; d_gene: -; v_gene: TRBV19; j_gene: TRBJ2-1; CDR3nt: TGTGCCAGTAGTATGGCGTCCTTAGGGCACAATGAGCAGTTCTTC; CDR3aa: CASSMASLGHNEQFF
abundance: -; d_gene: TRBD1; v_gene: TRBV7-2; j_gene: TRBJ1-1; CDR3nt: TGTGCCAGCAGCAAGCGGACAGGGGACCTGAACACTGAAGCTTTCTTT; CDR3aa: CASSKRTGDLNTEAFF
abundance: -; d_gene: -; v_gene: TRBV7-6; j_gene: TRBJ2-5; CDR3nt: TGTGCCAGCAGCTTGTTACACCCCGAGACCCAGTACTTC; CDR3aa: CASSLLHPETQYF
abundance: -; d_gene: -; v_gene: TRBV28; j_gene: TRBJ1-4; CDR3nt: TGTGCCAGCAGTTTTTTAGGGGGTAATGAAAAACTGTTTTTT; CDR3aa: CASSFLGGNEKLFF
abundance: -; d_gene: -; v_gene: TRBV11-2; j_gene: TRBJ1-4; CDR3nt: TGTGCCAGCAGGGAGGGACCGCAGAATGAAAAACTGTTTTTT; CDR3aa: CASREGPQNEKLFF
abundance: -; d_gene: -; v_gene: TRBV14; j_gene: TRBJ1-2; CDR3nt: TGTGCCAGCAGCCAAGAGTCCACGGCGTACTATGGCTACACCTTC; CDR3aa: CASSQESTAYYGYTF
abundance: -; d_gene: TRBD1; v_gene: TRBV27; j_gene: TRBJ1-4; CDR3nt: TGTGCCAGCAGTCGATACGGGACAGGGGATGAAAAACTGTTTTTT; CDR3aa: CASSRYGTGDEKLFF
abundance: few; d_gene: -; v_gene: TRBV4-2; j_gene: TRBJ2-3; CDR3nt: TGTGCCAGCAGCCAAGGCAGGGTGGCAGATACGCAGTATTTT; CDR3aa: CASSQGRVADTQYF
abundance: -; d_gene: TRBD2; v_gene: TRBV28; j_gene: TRBJ2-7; CDR3nt: TGTGCCAGCAGTTTAACGGGAGGGCGGGACGAGCAGTACTTC; CDR3aa: CASSLTGGRDEQYF
abundance: -; d_gene: -; v_gene: TRBV2; j_gene: TRBJ1-5; CDR3nt: TGTGCCAGCAGTGATGTCGGGGGCGATCAGCCCCAGCATTTT; CDR3aa: CASSDVGGDQPQHF
abundance: -; d_gene: -; v_gene: TRBV18; j_gene: TRBJ1-1; CDR3nt: TGTGCCAGCTCACAAGACAGGCCCCGCTACACTGAAGCTTTCTTT; CDR3aa: CASSQDRPRYTEAFF
abundance: few; d_gene: -; v_gene: TRBV2; j_gene: TRBJ2-7; CDR3nt: TGTGCCAGCGAACCGGGAATTACCTCCTACGAGCAGTACTTC; CDR3aa: CASEPGITSYEQYF
abundance: -; d_gene: TRBD1; v_gene: TRBV4-1; j_gene: TRBJ1-1; CDR3nt: TGCGCCAGCAGCTCTAGGGCAGGGGGGGCTGAAGCTTTCTTT; CDR3aa: CASSSRAGGAEAFF
abundance: once; d_gene: TRBD2; v_gene: TRBV27; j_gene: TRBJ2-6; CDR3nt: TGTGCCAGCAGAGCAGGGACTAGCGTTTCTGGGGCCAACGTCCTGACTTTC; CDR3aa: CASRAGTSVSGANVLTF
abundance: -; d_gene: -; v_gene: TRBV7-2; j_gene: TRBJ2-7; CDR3nt: TGTGCCAGCAGCTTACGAGGACGGGGCATAAGCTACGAGCAGTACTTC; CDR3aa: CASSLRGRGISYEQYF
abundance: -; d_gene: TRBD2; v_gene: TRBV7-3; j_gene: TRBJ2-5; CDR3nt: TGTGCCAGCAGCTCGGGACTAGCGGGGGGTTGGGAGACCCAGTACTTC; CDR3aa: CASSSGLAGGWETQYF
abundance: once; d_gene: -; v_gene: TRBV6-5; j_gene: TRBJ2-1; CDR3nt: TGTGCCAGCAGTTACTCAGGGGTGCGTCGATATGGGCAGTTCTTC; CDR3aa: CASSYSGVRRYGQFF
abundance: -; d_gene: -; v_gene: TRBV14; j_gene: TRBJ2-3; CDR3nt: TGTGCCAGCAGCCTTTGGACAGGGAGGGGCGCTACGCAGTATTTT; CDR3aa: CASSLWTGRGATQYF
abundance: -; d_gene: -; v_gene: TRBV27; j_gene: TRBJ1-5; CDR3nt: TGTGCCAGCAGTTCCGCCGGGACAAGGAACAATCAGCCCCAGCATTTT; CDR3aa: CASSSAGTRNNQPQHF
abundance: -; d_gene: TRBD2; v_gene: TRBV27; j_gene: TRBJ2-7; CDR3nt: TGTGCCAGCAGTTTAAGCGCGGGAGGGCCTTACGAGCAGTACTTC; CDR3aa: CASSLSAGGPYEQYF
abundance: -; d_gene: TRBD1; v_gene: TRBV6-5; j_gene: TRBJ2-7; CDR3nt: TGTGCCAGCAGTTCCTACAGGGGAGTGGGCGAGCAGTACTTC; CDR3aa: CASSSYRGVGEQYF
abundance: -; d_gene: TRBD1; v_gene: TRBV18; j_gene: TRBJ1-2; CDR3nt: TGTGCCAGCTCACCACCGACAGGGCGGAGTGGCTACACCTTC; CDR3aa: CASSPPTGRSGYTF
abundance: -; d_gene: -; v_gene: TRBV7-2; j_gene: TRBJ2-7; CDR3nt: TGTGCCAGCAGCTTAGTGTTGGACCGATCCTACGAGCAGTACTTC; CDR3aa: CASSLVLDRSYEQYF
abundance: -; d_gene: TRBD2; v_gene: TRBV15; j_gene: TRBJ2-5; CDR3nt: TGTGCCACCAGCAGAGACAGTGCTCTAGCGGGCATGCAAGAGACCCAGTACTTC; CDR3aa: CATSRDSALAGMQETQYF
abundance: -; d_gene: -; v_gene: TRBV25-1; j_gene: TRBJ1-1; CDR3nt: TGTGCCAGCAGGGGCGAGGGCGCTGAAGCTTTCTTT; CDR3aa: CASRGEGAEAFF
abundance: -; d_gene: -; v_gene: TRBV9; j_gene: TRBJ2-1; CDR3nt: TGTGCCAGCAGCGCGGCTTTCCGTGAGCAGTTCTTC; CDR3aa: CASSAAFREQFF
abundance: -; d_gene: TRBD1; v_gene: TRBV19; j_gene: TRBJ1-2; CDR3nt: TGTGCCAGTAGTAGAACAGGGGGGACCTATGGCTACACCTTC; CDR3aa: CASSRTGGTYGYTF
abundance: -; d_gene: TRBD1; v_gene: TRBV12-5; j_gene: TRBJ2-2; CDR3nt: TGTGCTAGTGGTATACGGACAGGGGACACCGGGGAGCTGTTTTTT; CDR3aa: CASGIRTGDTGELFF
abundance: -; d_gene: -; v_gene: TRBV30; j_gene: TRBJ2-5; CDR3nt: TGTGCCTGGAGTGTAGGTGTACAGGGGACCCAGTACTTC; CDR3aa: CAWSVGVQGTQYF
abundance: -; d_gene: TRBD2; v_gene: TRBV4-2; j_gene: TRBJ2-1; CDR3nt: TGTGCCAGCAGCCAAGTGCGGGCAGCGGGAGAACCTGAGCAGTTCTTC; CDR3aa: CASSQVRAAGEPEQFF
abundance: -; d_gene: TRBD1; v_gene: TRBV4-1; j_gene: TRBJ2-7; CDR3nt: TGCGCCAGCAGCCAAGAACAGGGGGCTTACGAGCAGTACTTC; CDR3aa: CASSQEQGAYEQYF
abundance: -; d_gene: -; v_gene: TRBV20-1; j_gene: TRBJ2-3; CDR3nt: TGCAGTGCTAGAGGGGAAGATACGCAGTATTTT; CDR3aa: CSARGEDTQYF
abundance: -; d_gene: TRBD1; v_gene: TRBV28; j_gene: TRBJ1-5; CDR3nt: TGTGCCAGCTGCACAGTTGTCAGGGGGTATCAGCCCCAGCATTTT; CDR3aa: CASCTVVRGYQPQHF